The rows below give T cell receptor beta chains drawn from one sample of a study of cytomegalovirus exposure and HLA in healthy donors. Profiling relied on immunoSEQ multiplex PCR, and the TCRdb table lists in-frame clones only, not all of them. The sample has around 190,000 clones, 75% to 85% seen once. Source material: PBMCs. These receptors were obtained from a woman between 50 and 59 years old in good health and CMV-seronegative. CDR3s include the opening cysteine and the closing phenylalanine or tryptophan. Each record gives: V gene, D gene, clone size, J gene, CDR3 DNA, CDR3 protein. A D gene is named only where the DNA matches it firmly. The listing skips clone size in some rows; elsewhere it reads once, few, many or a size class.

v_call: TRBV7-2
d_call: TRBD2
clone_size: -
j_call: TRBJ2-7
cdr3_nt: TGTGCCAGCAGCCCGATGAGCGGGAGGACCCACGAGCAGTACTTC
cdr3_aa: CASSPMSGRTHEQYF

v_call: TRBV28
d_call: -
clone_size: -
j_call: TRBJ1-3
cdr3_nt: TGTGCCAGCAGCGTCAGGGGTTTAGGAAACACCATATATTTT
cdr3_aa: CASSVRGLGNTIYF

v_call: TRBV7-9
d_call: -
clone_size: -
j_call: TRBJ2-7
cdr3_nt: TGTGCCAGCAGTCCGGGGGACCTTTCGAGATACGAGCAGTACTTC
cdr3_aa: CASSPGDLSRYEQYF

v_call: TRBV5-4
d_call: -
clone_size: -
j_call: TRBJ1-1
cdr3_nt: TGTGCCAGCAGCTTGGCCTTGAGGGACACTGAAGCTTTCTTT
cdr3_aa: CASSLALRDTEAFF

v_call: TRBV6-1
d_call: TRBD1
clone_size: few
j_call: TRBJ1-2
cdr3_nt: TGTGCCAGCAGTGAACAGGGACAGGGAATTCGATACACCTTC
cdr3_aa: CASSEQGQGIRYTF

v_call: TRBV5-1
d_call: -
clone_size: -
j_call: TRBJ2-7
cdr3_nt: TGCGCCAGCAGCCTCATGGACAGCTACGAGCAGTACTTC
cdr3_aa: CASSLMDSYEQYF

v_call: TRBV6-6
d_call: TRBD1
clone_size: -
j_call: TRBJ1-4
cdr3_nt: TGTGCCAGCAGCCTTCAGGGGGCAACTAATGAAAAACTGTTTTTT
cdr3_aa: CASSLQGATNEKLFF

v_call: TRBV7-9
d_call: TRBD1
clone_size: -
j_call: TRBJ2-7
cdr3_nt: TGTGCCAGCAGCTTCGGACAGGGCTACGAGCAGTACTTC
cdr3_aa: CASSFGQGYEQYF

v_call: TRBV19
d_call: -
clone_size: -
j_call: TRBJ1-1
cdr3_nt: TGTGCCAGTAGTCCAGCGGGGGCGACTACTAGGGTAGCTTTCTTT
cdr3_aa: CASSPAGATTRVAFF

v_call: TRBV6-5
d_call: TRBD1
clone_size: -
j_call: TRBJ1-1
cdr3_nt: TGTGCCAGCAGTAGGGGACAGGGTTTCACTGAAGCTTTCTTT
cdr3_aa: CASSRGQGFTEAFF

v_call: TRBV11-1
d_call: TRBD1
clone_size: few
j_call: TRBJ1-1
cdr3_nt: TGTGCCAGCAGCAACAGGGGGCCAGCTTTCTTT
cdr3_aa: CASSNRGPAFF

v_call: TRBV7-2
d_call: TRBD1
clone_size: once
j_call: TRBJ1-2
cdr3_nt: TGTGCCAGCAAAGGGGACAGGGTACACTATGGCTACACCTTC
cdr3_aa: CASKGDRVHYGYTF

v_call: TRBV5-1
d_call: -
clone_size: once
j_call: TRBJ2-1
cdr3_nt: TGCGCCAGCAGCTTTTACCCGGGGAACTCCTACAATGAGCAGTTCTTC
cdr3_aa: CASSFYPGNSYNEQFF

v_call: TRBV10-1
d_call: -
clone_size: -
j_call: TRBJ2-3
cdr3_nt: TGCGCCAGCAGTGAGTCGGACTCAGATACGCAGTATTTT
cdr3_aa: CASSESDSDTQYF

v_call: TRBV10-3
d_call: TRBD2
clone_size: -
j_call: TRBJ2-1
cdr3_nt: TGTGCCATCAGTGAGTCGAAGGCTGGGACTAGCGGGAGCTACAATGAGCAGTTCTTC
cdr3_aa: CAISESKAGTSGSYNEQFF

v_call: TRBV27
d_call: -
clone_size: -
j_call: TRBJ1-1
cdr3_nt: TGTGCCAGCAGTTTATCGGCCGCCCGTAACACTGAAGCTTTCTTT
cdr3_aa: CASSLSAARNTEAFF

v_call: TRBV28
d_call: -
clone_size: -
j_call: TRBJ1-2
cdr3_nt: TGTGCCAGTGGGGCAGCCTACTACTATGGCTACACCTTC
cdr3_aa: CASGAAYYYGYTF

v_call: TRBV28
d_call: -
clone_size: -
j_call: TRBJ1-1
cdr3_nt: TGTGCCAGCAGAACGTTCCCCACTTTGAACACTGAAGCTTTCTTT
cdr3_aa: CASRTFPTLNTEAFF

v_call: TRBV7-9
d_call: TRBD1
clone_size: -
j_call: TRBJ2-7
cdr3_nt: TGTGCCAGCAGCTCGGGAAATAGGGACAGACACGAGCAGTACTTC
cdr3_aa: CASSSGNRDRHEQYF

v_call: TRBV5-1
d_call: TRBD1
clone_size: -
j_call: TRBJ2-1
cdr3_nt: TGCGCCAGCAGCCCGACAGGGGGATCCTACAATGAGCAGTTCTTC
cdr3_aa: CASSPTGGSYNEQFF

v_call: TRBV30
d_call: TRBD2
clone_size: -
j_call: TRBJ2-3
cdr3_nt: TGTGCGTTGGGAGCGGGAGGGACAGATACGCAGTATTTT
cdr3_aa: CALGAGGTDTQYF

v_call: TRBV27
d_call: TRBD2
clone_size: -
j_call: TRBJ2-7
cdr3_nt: TGTGCCAGCAGTTTAAAATGGCGGGAGAACTACGAGCAGTACTTC
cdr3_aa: CASSLKWRENYEQYF

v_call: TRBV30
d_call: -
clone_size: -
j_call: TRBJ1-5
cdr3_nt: TGTGCCTGGAGTGTAGCGAAGGGGGTCCCATTTACCCAGCCCCAGCATTTT
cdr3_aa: CAWSVAKGVPFTQPQHF

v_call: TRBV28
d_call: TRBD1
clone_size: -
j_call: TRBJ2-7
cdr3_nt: TGTGCCAGCAGTTCGACAGGGAGAAAGATTTCCGAGCAGTACTTC
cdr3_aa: CASSSTGRKISEQYF

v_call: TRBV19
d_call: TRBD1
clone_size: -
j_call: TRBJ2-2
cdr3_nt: TGTGCCAGTAGTATCAGGGGACAGGGGGCTTCGGTCACCGGGGAGCTGTTTTTT
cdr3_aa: CASSIRGQGASVTGELFF

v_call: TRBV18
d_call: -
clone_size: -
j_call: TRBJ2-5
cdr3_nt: TGTGCCAGCTCACCCCAGGCAGAAGAAGAGACCCAGTACTTC
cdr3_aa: CASSPQAEEETQYF

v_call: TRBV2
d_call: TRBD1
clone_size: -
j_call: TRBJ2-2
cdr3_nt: TGTGCCAGCAGACCCGGACAGGCTGCTTACACCGGGGAGCTGTTTTTT
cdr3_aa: CASRPGQAAYTGELFF

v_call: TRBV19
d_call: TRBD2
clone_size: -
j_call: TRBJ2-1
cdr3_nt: TGTGCCAGTAGTATTCTAGCGGACTACAATGAGCAGTTCTTC
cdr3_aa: CASSILADYNEQFF

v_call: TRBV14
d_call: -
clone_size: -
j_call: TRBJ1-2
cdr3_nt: TGTGCCAGCAGCGTGTCGCCTAGGTCTGGCTACACCTTC
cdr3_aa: CASSVSPRSGYTF

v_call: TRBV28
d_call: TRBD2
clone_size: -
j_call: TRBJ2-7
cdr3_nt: TGTGCCAGCCTGCTGGGTACAGCGGGAGGCGAGCAGTACTTC
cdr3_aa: CASLLGTAGGEQYF

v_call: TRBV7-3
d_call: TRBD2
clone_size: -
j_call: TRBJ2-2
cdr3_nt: TGTGCCAGCAGCCAGGGGACTAGCAGGACCGGGGAGCTGTTTTTT
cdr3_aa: CASSQGTSRTGELFF

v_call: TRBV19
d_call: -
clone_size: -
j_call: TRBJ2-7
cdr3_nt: TGTGCCAGTAGTATGACGGACTCATATACCTACGAGCAGTACTTC
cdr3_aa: CASSMTDSYTYEQYF

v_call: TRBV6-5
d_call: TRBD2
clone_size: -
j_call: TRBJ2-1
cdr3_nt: TGTGCCAGCAGTTCGACCTCCGGGACTAGGTTCTTC
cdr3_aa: CASSSTSGTRFF

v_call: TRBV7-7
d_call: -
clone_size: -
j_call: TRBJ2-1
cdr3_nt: TGTGCCAGCAGCTCTCCCTCGGGTGAGCAGTTCTTC
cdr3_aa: CASSSPSGEQFF

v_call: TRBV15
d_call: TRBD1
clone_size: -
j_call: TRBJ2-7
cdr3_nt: TGTGCCACCAGCGGACCGGGACAGGAATCCTACGAGCAGTACTTC
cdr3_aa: CATSGPGQESYEQYF